Each of the 7 T cell receptor beta chains below was sequenced from the same sample in a study of cytomegalovirus exposure and HLA in healthy donors. Vbeta (60) and Jbeta (13) primers were used in the PCR. Sequencing used immunoSEQ multiplex PCR; TCRdb keeps in-frame clones, though not all of them. Of roughly 200,000 clones detected, about four fifths appear once; the ten largest clones hold 1.7%. Sample: PBMCs. These receptors all come from a middle-aged man in good health and CMV-seropositive.

This sequence joins TRBV28 and TRBJ1-5; perhaps TRBD1 as D (6 bases). The length of the CDR3 is 14 residues. Germline CDR1 MDHEN, CDR2 SYDVKM. V was shortened by 6 bases and J by 3 bases, with 12 bases between the two germline ends. CDR3 nucleotides: TGTGCCAGCAGGGAACAGGGTGCCAATCAGCCCCAGCATTTT. This gives the protein CASREQGANQPQHF.

About this clone: The sample holds other DNA sequences that translate to the same CDR3. In DNA, the CDR3 is TGCGCCAGCAGCTTGGAGGGGAGGGGGACCCAGTACTTC. It is translated as CASSLEGRGTQYF. The genes are TRBV5-1 and TRBJ2-5; 7 bases match TRBD2. The CDR3 has 13 amino acids. The ends lost 0 bases at V and 7 bases at J; junction bases unmatched: 3. From germline, CDR1 is SGHRS and CDR2 YFSETQ.

This clone was counted once. The CDR3 is CASSEQDYLFRYF. CDR3 in DNA: TGTGCCAGCAGTGAACAGGATTACCTTTTTCGGTACTTC. The gene calls are TRBV6-1 and TRBJ2-7, with D unclear. This CDR3 has 13 amino acids. V was cut by 2 bases and J by 12 bases, with 17 bases left in between. CDR1 is MNHNS and CDR2 is SASEGT in the germline V gene.

The chain joins TRBV19 to TRBJ1-3; possible D gene TRBD1, 5 bases. CDR3 length: 14 amino acids. Trimming took 3 bases from V and 4 from J, leaving 10 bases between them. Germline assignment: CDR1 LNHDA and CDR2 SQIVND (reference sequence). CDR3 sequence (DNA): TGTGCCAGTAGTATCCGGGGGTACGGAAACACCATATATTTT. Its translation: CASSIRGYGNTIYF.

The CDR3, as DNA: TGTGCCAGCAGATCGGCTAGCGGGAGCTTTTACGAGCAGTACTTC. Protein: CASRSASGSFYEQYF. The chain has TRBV27 and TRBJ2-7, with 10 bases identical to TRBD2. There are 15 residues in the CDR3. Germline CDR1 MNHEY, CDR2 SMNVEV (reference sequence). The trim removed 6 bases at V and 4 bases at J, leaving 9 bases unmatched.

In its sample, this clone was seen once. The chain combines TRBV18 with TRBJ2-7, with unresolved D. V was pared by 0 bases and J by 3 bases, with 18 bases between. This CDR3 comprises 17 residues. Germline-derived CDR1 and CDR2 are KGHSH and LQKENI. The CDR3 is CASSPPNSAASNYEQYF. The DNA for the CDR3 is TGTGCCAGCTCACCACCGAATTCCGCAGCGTCAAACTACGAGCAGTACTTC.

V and J are TRBV9 and TRBJ2-1; D possibly corresponds to TRBD1 (5 bases). CDR1 and CDR2 (germline): SGDLS, YYNGEE. The V and J ends lost 0 bases and 4 bases respectively, with 11 bases between them. The CDR3 runs to 15 residues. CDR3 amino acids: CASSVEQVRYNEQFF. CDR3 nucleotides: TGTGCCAGCAGCGTAGAACAGGTACGGTACAATGAGCAGTTCTTC. The full variable domain, completed using reference TRBV9 and TRBJ2-1, is DSGVTQTPKHLITATGQRVTLRCSPRSGDLSVYWYQQSLDQGLQFLIQYYNGEERAKGNILERFSAQQFPDLHSELNLSSLELGDSALYFCASSVEQVRYNEQFFGPGTRLTVL.